This TCR beta chain came from a study of blood T cell repertoires in COVID-19. About the study: Samples representing acute and convalescent COVID-19 were sourced from the United States, Italy and Spain. Sources were T cells, B-cell-depleted T cells, or PBMCs; the material itself was cDNA or gDNA.

As originally analysed: By means of reference gene primer amplification, nucleated cell counts were estimated. Clones were read by immunoSEQ multiplex PCR, and TCRdb kept only the in-frame ones, dropping some. V and J calls and clone size are given by that table; D and trimming were obtained from the DNA. The sample gives 100,000 to 120,000 clones, approximately 84% of which show up once; 1.5% to 1.7% is in the top ten. This CDR3 comprises 15 residues. V was trimmed by 3 bases and J by 2 bases, leaving 10 bases between them. Germline CDR1 and CDR2: SGHTA and FQGNSA. Sequenced: peripheral blood. The chain links TRBV7-2 to TRBJ2-2; maybe TRBD1 (5 bases). The clonotype originates from a man in his forties or fifties with acute or convalescent COVID-19. CDR3 amino acids: CASSFRASNTGELFF. CDR3 in DNA: TGTGCCAGCAGCTTCAGGGCCTCAAACACCGGGGAGCTGTTTTTT.